Shown below are 23 T cell receptor beta chains from a single sample sequenced in a study of cytomegalovirus exposure and HLA in healthy donors. The PCR contained 60 Vbeta and 13 Jbeta primers. TCRdb's copy holds only in-frame clones and misses some; the assay was immunoSEQ multiplex PCR. The sample has 150,000 to 200,000 clones, approximately 80% seen once; the top ten hold roughly 3%. Material: PBMCs. The receptors stem from a woman in her fifties or sixties in good health and CMV-seropositive.

This chain links TRBV9 with TRBJ2-1, with D uncertain. The CDR3 has 18 residues. CDR1 and CDR2 (germline): SGDLS, YYNGEE. Trimming took off 0 bases at V and 1 base at J, with 17 bases between the two ends. The CDR3 sequence is CASSVGPGWAQSYNEQFF. In nucleotides, the CDR3 is TGTGCCAGCAGCGTAGGTCCTGGTTGGGCGCAGTCCTACAATGAGCAGTTCTTC.

The rearrangement links TRBV14 to TRBJ2-7, with D possibly TRBD1 on 6 matching bases. The CDR3 totals 13 residues. Trimming removed 1 base at V and 2 bases at J, with 6 bases between. Germline V gene data show CDR1 as SGHDN and CDR2 as FVKESK. CDR3 region: CASSQAGAYEQYF. As DNA, the CDR3 is TGTGCCAGCAGCCAAGCAGGGGCCTACGAGCAGTACTTC.

The gene calls are TRBV6-1 and TRBJ1-4, with D perhaps TRBD1 (6 bases). CDR1 is MNHNS, CDR2 SASEGT, per germline. This CDR3 region has 17 residues. Deletions cut 0 bases from V and 3 bases from J, with 14 bases between. In nucleotides, the CDR3 is TGTGCCAGCAGTGAAGCGCTTATCGGACAGTCTAATGAAAAACTGTTTTTT. It codes for CASSEALIGQSNEKLFF.

The rearrangement links TRBV7-2 to TRBJ2-7, with TRBD2 identical over 15 bases. The CDR3 covers 17 residues. Germline-derived CDR1 and CDR2 are SGHTA and FQGNSA. The V and J ends lost 1 base and 4 bases, in that order; junction bases with no gene match: 5. In nucleotides, the CDR3 is TGTGCCAGCAGCTTAGAGGGACTAGCGGGAGGTGTTTACGAGCAGTACTTC. Encoded protein: CASSLEGLAGGVYEQYF.

The chain employs TRBV28 and TRBJ2-7; TRBD1 might be the D (7 bases). The CDR3 is 17 amino acids. Germline loops: CDR1 MDHEN, CDR2 SYDVKM. V dropped 4 bases and J dropped 0 bases, with 19 bases sitting between them. The CDR3 DNA reads TGTGCCAGCAGTTCAGGGGGGCTCGGGGACGGCTCCTACGAGCAGTACTTC. It yields the protein CASSSGGLGDGSYEQYF.

The V call is TRBV6-5, the J call TRBJ1-1; D not resolved. The CDR3 is made up of 15 amino acids. Trimming pared 0 bases from V and 5 bases from J, leaving 13 bases between. Germline CDR1 reads MNHEY; CDR2 reads SVGAGI. The CDR3 coding sequence is TGTGCCAGCAGTTACTCGGGTCGGGTAGAGACTGAAGCTTTCTTT. It translates to CASSYSGRVETEAFF.

The rearrangement links TRBV7-2 to TRBJ2-3; 9 bases are shared with TRBD2. In germline, CDR1 is SGHTA, CDR2 FQGNSA. The CDR3 runs to 15 residues. The J segment lost 4 bases and the V segment lost 5 bases, leaving 7 bases of the junction unmatched. This chain's CDR3 is CASSLLAGEADTQYF. CDR3 coding DNA: TGTGCCAGCAGCCTCTTAGCGGGAGAAGCAGATACGCAGTATTTT.

There are a few counts of this clone. This chain connects TRBV18 to TRBJ2-2; D perhaps matches TRBD1 (6 bases). Trimming pared 4 bases from V and 4 bases from J, leaving 13 bases between. Germline loops: CDR1 KGHSH, CDR2 LQKENI. CDR3 size: 15 residues. The CDR3 reads CASSQRQASTGELFF. The CDR3 DNA reads TGTGCCAGCTCACAAAGACAGGCCAGCACCGGGGAGCTGTTTTTT.

V gene TRBV28 combines with J gene TRBJ1-2, with a tentative D call TRBD1 (6 bases). The V end was cut by 5 bases, the J end by 8 bases, with 24 bases between. Germline values: CDR1 MDHEN, CDR2 SYDVKM. This CDR3 comprises 16 residues. The CDR3 nucleotides are TGTGCCAGCAGTGTTACGGGGGGGGCGGGCATGCGGGGCTACACCTTC. This gives the protein CASSVTGGAGMRGYTF.

The rearrangement joins TRBV7-9 to TRBJ1-2, with 9 bases that match TRBD1. The J segment lost 4 bases and the V segment lost 4 bases, leaving 16 bases of the junction unmatched. There are 18 residues in the CDR3. In germline, CDR1 is SEHNR, CDR2 FQNEAQ (reference sequence). The CDR3 sequence is CASSSREITGGPSYGYTF. DNA of the CDR3: TGTGCCAGCAGCTCCAGAGAAATCACAGGGGGCCCGTCCTATGGCTACACCTTC.

The rearrangement uses TRBV12-5 and TRBJ2-4; TRBD1 might be the D (5 bases). V lost 5 bases, J lost 7 bases, and 15 bases lay in between. This CDR3 has 14 amino acids. Germline V gives CDR1 LGHNT, CDR2 FRNRAP. The CDR3 sequence is CASGLGRVENIQYF. In DNA form, the CDR3 reads TGTGCTAGTGGTCTAGGCAGGGTGGAGAACATTCAGTACTTC. Using reference TRBV12-5 and TRBJ2-4 for the parts outside the CDR3, the full variable domain is DARVTQTPRHKVTEMGQEVTMRCQPILGHNTVFWYRQTMMQGLELLAYFRNRAPLDDSGMPKDRFSAEMPDATLATLKIQPSEPRDSAVYFCASGLGRVENIQYFGAGTRLSVL.

This rearrangement joins TRBV4-3 to TRBJ2-4; TRBD2 matches at 14 bases. CDR1 and CDR2 from the germline V gene are LGHNA and YSLEER. The CDR3 is 19 residues long. J gave up 0 bases and V 0 bases, and 4 bases lay outside the gene matches. The CDR3 region has the DNA TGCGCCAGCAGCCAAGAAAGACTAGCGGGGGGGGTAGCCAAAAACATTCAGTACTTC. As protein: CASSQERLAGGVAKNIQYF.

V gene TRBV15 combines with J gene TRBJ1-4; 9 nucleotides line up with TRBD1. The CDR3 covers 12 residues. J gave up 9 bases and V 8 bases, and 4 bases lay outside the gene matches. Germline CDR1 and CDR2: LNHNV and YYDKDF (reference sequence). CDR3 in amino acids: CATGTGFQKLFF. In DNA, the CDR3 is TGTGCCACCGGGACAGGGTTTCAAAAACTGTTTTTT.

The rearrangement links TRBV11-3 to TRBJ2-7; 9 bases line up with TRBD1. V gave up 5 bases and J gave up 2 bases; unmatched junction bases: 10. The CDR3 totals 16 residues. Germline V CDR1 and CDR2: SGHNT, YENEEA. The CDR3 protein is CASSRQGQGGTYEQYF. The DNA for the CDR3 is TGTGCCAGCAGCCGACAGGGACAGGGAGGAACCTACGAGCAGTACTTC.

The chain combines TRBV14 with TRBJ2-3, with D unclear. V lost 4 bases and J lost 2, with 16 bases in between. CDR1 is SGHDN, CDR2 FVKESK, per germline. The CDR3 is 16 amino acids. CDR3 nucleotides: TGTGCCAGCAGCCGTCGAAACGGAGTATACACAGATACGCAGTATTTT. It specifies CASSRRNGVYTDTQYF.

This clone was detected once. The chain carries TRBV28 and TRBJ2-7, with TRBD1 identical over 7 bases. The germline CDR1 and CDR2 sequences are MDHEN and SYDVKM. The CDR3 runs 16 residues. Unmatched junction bases numbered 11, after V lost 4 bases and J lost 2 bases. CDR3 sequence (DNA): TGTGCCAGCAGTTCCCCCCTGGACAGGCGCACCTACGAGCAGTACTTC. This gives the protein CASSSPLDRRTYEQYF. Together with reference TRBV28 and TRBJ2-7, the CDR3 gives the full variable domain: DVKVTQSSRYLVKRTGEKVFLECVQDMDHENMFWYRQDPGLGLRLIYFSYDVKMKEKGDIPEGYSVSREKKERFSLILESASTNQTSMYLCASSSPLDRRTYEQYFGPGTRLTVT.

CDR3 amino acids: CAISESGTGGSPLHF. The CDR3 bases are TGTGCCATCAGTGAGTCCGGGACAGGGGGTTCACCCCTCCACTTT. V is TRBV10-3 and J is TRBJ1-6, with TRBD1 matching 11 bases. The J segment lost 9 bases and the V segment lost 0 bases, leaving 1 base of the junction unmatched. Germline CDR1 and CDR2: ENHRY and SYGVKD. This CDR3 region has 15 residues.

This chain links TRBV18 with TRBJ2-7; D is perhaps TRBD2 (6 bases). V was clipped by 5 bases and J by 6 bases, with 17 bases between them. Germline V gives CDR1 KGHSH, CDR2 LQKENI. This CDR3 is built from 14 residues. The CDR3 DNA reads TGTGCCAGCTCAACAAACAACCGGGACTCCGAGCAGTACTTC. Encoded protein: CASSTNNRDSEQYF.

The rearrangement links TRBV6-6 to TRBJ2-1, with D maybe TRBD1 (6 bases). Between the trimmed V and J ends, which lost 6 bases and 0 bases, there was a span of 12 bases. This CDR3 is 15 amino acids long. Germline values: CDR1 MNHNY, CDR2 SVGAGI (reference sequence). CDR3 loop: CASSPGTNSYNEQFF. The DNA of the CDR3 is TGTGCCAGCAGCCCCGGGACAAACTCCTACAATGAGCAGTTCTTC.

This chain joins TRBV4-3 and TRBJ2-2; 9 bases match TRBD2. Germline-derived CDR1 and CDR2 are LGHNA and YSLEER. The CDR3 loop spans 18 amino acids. Germline trimming cut 0 bases from V and 6 bases from J; bases unmatched to any gene: 11. CDR3 region: CASSQEAGGPGDSGELFF. For the CDR3, the DNA is TGCGCCAGCAGCCAAGAGGCGGGAGGGCCAGGTGATTCCGGGGAGCTGTTTTTT.

This chain links TRBV29-1 with TRBJ2-2; 8 bases match TRBD2. V dropped 7 bases and J dropped 5; count of bases not matched to a gene: 12. This CDR3 has 15 amino acids. Germline V lookup: CDR1 SQVTM, CDR2 ANQGSEA. Here the CDR3 DNA reads TGCAGCGCCTCACCCGGGGGGGGTGGGACCGGGGAGCTGTTTTTT. It translates to CSASPGGGGTGELFF.

V and J are TRBV7-8 and TRBJ2-1, with TRBD2 as a possible D gene (5 bases). From germline, CDR1 is SGHVS and CDR2 FQNEAQ. Trimming took 5 bases from V and 0 from J, leaving 11 bases between them. The CDR3 loop spans 15 amino acids. The DNA for the CDR3 is TGTGCCAGCAGCCAGAGGGTGAGCTCCTACAATGAGCAGTTCTTC. As protein: CASSQRVSSYNEQFF.

The chain uses TRBV18 and TRBJ2-7; 7 bases map to TRBD1. The CDR3 totals 16 residues. The V gene's germline CDR1 is KGHSH and CDR2 LQKENI. V dropped 2 bases and J dropped 7; count of bases not matched to a gene: 14. The CDR3 here is CASSPNPTGSTKEQYF. CDR3 DNA: TGTGCCAGCTCACCAAACCCGACAGGGAGTACGAAGGAGCAGTACTTC.